This T cell receptor (beta chain) was found in a study of shared clonotypes between healthy human individuals. Of note for this clone: Its antigen remains unidentified.

Naivety among CD8 cells was defined by CD45RO negativity and positive CCR7 selection, thereby excluding terminally differentiated effector memory CD45RA+ cells. This CDR3 has 16 amino acids. The germline gives CDR1 MDHEN, CDR2 SYDVKM. Trimming stripped 3 bases from V and 4 bases from J, with 17 bases between. Overall study findings and caveats: Around 5% was the fraction of naive CD4 clonotypes found shared across four donors. Sequencing depth was a factor that was expected to affect clonotype sharing among donors. Generation probabilities were higher for clonotypes shared across all four sorted-subset donors than for unshared ones.

This table comes from immunoSEQ multiplex PCR, and its TCRdb copy is limited to in-frame clones, with some not included. This table has some 1,900,000 clones, around 96% appearing once. This clonotype originated in a man between 18 and 29 years old in good health. The chain carries TRBV28 and TRBJ2-3; weak D call: TRBD2 (7 bases). What was sequenced was naive CD8+ T cells sorted from blood. Here the CDR3 DNA reads TGTGCCAGCAGTTTTTTGCCGGGGGGCTCTCCAGATACGCAGTATTTT. Its translation: CASSFLPGGSPDTQYF.